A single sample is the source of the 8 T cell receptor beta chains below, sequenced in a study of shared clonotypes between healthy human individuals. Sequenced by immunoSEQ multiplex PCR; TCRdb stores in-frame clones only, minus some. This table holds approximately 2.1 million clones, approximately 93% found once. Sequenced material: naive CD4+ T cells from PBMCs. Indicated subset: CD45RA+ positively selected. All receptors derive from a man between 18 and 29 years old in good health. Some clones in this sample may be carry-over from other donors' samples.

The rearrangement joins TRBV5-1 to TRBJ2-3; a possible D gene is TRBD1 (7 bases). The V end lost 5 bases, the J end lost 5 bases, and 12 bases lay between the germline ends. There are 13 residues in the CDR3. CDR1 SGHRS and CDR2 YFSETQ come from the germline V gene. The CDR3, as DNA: TGCGCCAGCAGAGGGCAGGGGGGAGATACGCAGTATTTT. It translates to CASRGQGGDTQYF.

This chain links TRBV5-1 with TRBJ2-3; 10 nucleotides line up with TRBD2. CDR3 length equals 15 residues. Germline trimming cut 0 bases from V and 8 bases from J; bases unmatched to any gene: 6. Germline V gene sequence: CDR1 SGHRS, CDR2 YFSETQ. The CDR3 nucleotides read TGCGCCAGCAGCTTGGTAGCGGGAGGCTCGGGTACGCAGTATTTT. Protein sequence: CASSLVAGGSGTQYF. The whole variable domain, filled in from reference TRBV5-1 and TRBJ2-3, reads KAGVTQTPRYLIKTRGQQVTLSCSPISGHRSVSWYQQTPGQGLQFLFEYFSETQRNKGNFPGRFSGRQFSNSRSEMNVSTLELGDSALYLCASSLVAGGSGTQYFGPGTRLTVL.

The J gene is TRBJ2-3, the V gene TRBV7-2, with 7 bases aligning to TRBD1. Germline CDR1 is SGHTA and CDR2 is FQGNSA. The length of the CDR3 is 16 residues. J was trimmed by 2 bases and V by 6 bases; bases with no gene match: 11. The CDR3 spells CASRPPTGRFTDTQYF. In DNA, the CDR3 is TGTGCCAGCAGACCCCCGACAGGGAGATTCACAGATACGCAGTATTTT. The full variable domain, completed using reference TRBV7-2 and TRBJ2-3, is GAGVSQSPSNKVTEKGKDVELRCDPISGHTALYWYRQSLGQGLEFLIYFQGNSAPDKSGLPSDRFSAERTGGSVSTLTIQRTQQEDSAVYLCASRPPTGRFTDTQYFGPGTRLTVL.

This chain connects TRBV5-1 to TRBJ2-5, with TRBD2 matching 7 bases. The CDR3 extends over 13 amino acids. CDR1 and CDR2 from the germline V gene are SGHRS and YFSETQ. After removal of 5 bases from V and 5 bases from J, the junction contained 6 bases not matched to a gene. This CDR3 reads CASSTGGAETQYF. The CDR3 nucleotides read TGCGCCAGCAGTACGGGAGGAGCGGAGACCCAGTACTTC.

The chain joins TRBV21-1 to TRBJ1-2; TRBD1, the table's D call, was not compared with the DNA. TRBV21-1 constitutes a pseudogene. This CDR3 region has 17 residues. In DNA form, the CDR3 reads TGTGCCAGCAGCAAAGGTTCAGGGACAGGGGTTACCTATGGCTACACCTTC. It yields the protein CASSKGSGTGVTYGYTF.

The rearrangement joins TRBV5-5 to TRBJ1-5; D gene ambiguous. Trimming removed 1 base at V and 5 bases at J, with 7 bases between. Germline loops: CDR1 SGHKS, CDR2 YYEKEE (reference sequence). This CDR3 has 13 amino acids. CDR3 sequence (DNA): TGTGCCAGCAGCTTGCGCCGGGATCAGCCCCAGCATTTT. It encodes CASSLRRDQPQHF.

The DNA for the CDR3 is TGCGCCAGCAGCTTCCCCGGGACAGGGGGTTACGAGCAGTACTTC. This encodes CASSFPGTGGYEQYF. This chain uses TRBV5-1 with TRBJ2-7; 11 bases are a match to TRBD1. The CDR3 has 15 residues. V was clipped by 2 bases and J by 4 bases; unmatched bases: 5. Germline V CDR1 and CDR2: SGHRS, YFSETQ.

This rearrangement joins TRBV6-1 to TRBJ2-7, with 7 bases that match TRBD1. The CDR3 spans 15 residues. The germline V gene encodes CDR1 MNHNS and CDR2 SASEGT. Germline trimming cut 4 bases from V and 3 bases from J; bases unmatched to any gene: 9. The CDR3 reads CASSVQTGKIYEQYF. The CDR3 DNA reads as TGTGCCAGCAGTGTCCAGACAGGGAAGATCTACGAGCAGTACTTC.